These 29 T cell receptor beta chains were sequenced from one sample in a study of control samples from healthy donors and cancer patients (dated by TCRdb to about 2020). To prepare the library, the immunoSEQ multiplex PCR assay was applied. Imported from immuneACCESS, the table was reduced by TCRdb to in-frame sequences with V and J called. These copies leave out some clones; in studies compared against another copy, an unresolved V gene accounts for under half, and the cause of the remainder is not known. The sample table contains some 150,000 clones; only one count was recorded for over 90% of them. The top ten clonotypes cover more than 13% of the sample. Material: PBMCs. These receptor sequences come from a man between 60 and 75 years old with colorectal cancer.

The rearrangement links TRBV4-3 to TRBJ1-2; 7 bases line up with TRBD1. Trimming took 3 bases from V and 10 from J; bases not matched to a gene: 14. Germline values: CDR1 LGHNA, CDR2 YSLEER. CDR3 length: 15 amino acids. CDR3 coding DNA: TGCGCCAGCAGCCAGGACAGGTTACAAAAGGTAGTCTACACCTTC. Amino acids: CASSQDRLQKVVYTF.

The chain couples TRBV10-3 to TRBJ1-5; D may be TRBD1 (5 bases). There are 16 residues in the CDR3. Between the trimmed V and J ends, which lost 0 bases and 2 bases, there was a span of 11 bases. Germline values: CDR1 ENHRY, CDR2 SYGVKD. The CDR3 region is CAISESRGEGNQPQHF. The CDR3 coding sequence is TGTGCCATCAGTGAGTCCCGGGGGGAGGGCAATCAGCCCCAGCATTTT.

The J gene is TRBJ1-4, the V gene TRBV27; 9 bases map to TRBD1. The CDR3 covers 15 residues. The junction had 6 bases not matched to a gene; V was cut back by 4 bases and J by 6 bases. CDR1 MNHEY and CDR2 SMNVEV come from the germline V gene (reference sequence). In DNA form, the CDR3 reads TGTGCCAGCAGTTCACAGGGGGCTAATGATGAAAAACTGTTTTTT. It yields the protein CASSSQGANDEKLFF.

The V call is TRBV5-6, the J call TRBJ1-3; 9 nucleotides match TRBD1. V lost 4 bases, J lost 4 bases, and 6 bases stayed unmatched. The CDR3 consists of 15 residues. CDR1 is SGHDT, CDR2 YYEEEE, per germline. The CDR3 region is CASSVDRGRGNTIYF. In nucleotides, the CDR3 is TGTGCCAGCAGCGTCGACAGGGGGAGGGGAAACACCATATATTTT.

The CDR3 loop is CASSLGNQPQHF. Written as DNA, the CDR3 is TGTGCCAGCAGTTTAGGCAATCAGCCCCAGCATTTT. The V call is TRBV27, the J call TRBJ1-5; no clear D. CDR3 length equals 12 residues. Germline lookup yields CDR1 MNHEY and CDR2 SMNVEV (reference sequence). Trimming pared 2 bases from V and 2 bases from J, leaving 1 base between.

The table lists this clone with a count of one. V usage is TRBV10-3 and J usage is TRBJ1-3, with 10 bases identical to TRBD1. Germline-derived CDR1 and CDR2 are ENHRY and SYGVKD. The V and J ends lost 8 bases and 0 bases, in that order; junction bases with no gene match: 4. There are 15 residues in the CDR3. CDR3 loop: CAIGTGAISGNTIYF. CDR3 DNA sequence: TGTGCCATCGGGACAGGGGCGATCTCTGGAAACACCATATATTTT.

The V gene is TRBV28, the J gene TRBJ1-1; 8 nucleotides match TRBD1. CDR3 length: 18 residues. Germline values: CDR1 MDHEN, CDR2 SYDVKM. Trimming cost V 6 bases and J 4 bases; bases outside gene matches: 19. The CDR3 nucleotides are TGTGCCAGCAGATTAAGCGCGGGGGCAGGGGGCAGGGGCACTGAAGCTTTCTTT. It encodes CASRLSAGAGGRGTEAFF.

The rearrangement links TRBV6-1 to TRBJ1-5; 7 bases match TRBD1. CDR3 size: 17 residues. Germline V gene sequence: CDR1 MNHNS, CDR2 SASEGT. The junction had 15 bases not matched to a gene; V was cut back by 4 bases and J by 6 bases. In DNA form, the CDR3 reads TGTGCCAGCAGTGTCTCCCCGACAGGGCCGGGAAGTCAGCCCCAGCATTTT. It translates to CASSVSPTGPGSQPQHF.

V is TRBV6-1 and J is TRBJ2-7, with a tentative D call TRBD1 (6 bases). Germline lookup yields CDR1 MNHNS and CDR2 SASEGT. V was pared by 3 bases and J by 7 bases, with 16 bases between. The length of the CDR3 is 14 residues. This CDR3 reads CASSDIVTRGEQYF. For the CDR3, the DNA is TGTGCCAGCAGTGATATAGTCACCAGGGGAGAGCAGTACTTC.

The V gene is TRBV29-1, the J gene TRBJ1-5; TRBD1 agrees at 11 bases. Per germline, CDR1 SQVTM and CDR2 ANQGSEA. The CDR3 has 13 amino acids. V was clipped by 7 bases and J by 4 bases; unmatched bases: 3. The CDR3 spells CSAGTGGNQPQHF. The CDR3 DNA follows: TGCAGCGCTGGGACAGGGGGAAATCAGCCCCAGCATTTT.

The J gene is TRBJ2-3, the V gene TRBV5-1; a weak D match, TRBD2 (7 bases). In germline, CDR1 is SGHRS, CDR2 YFSETQ. Trimming shortened V by 6 bases and J by 5 bases, and 16 bases separated the two germline ends. The CDR3 sequence is 14 residues long. CDR3 region: CASNRGGEVDTQYF. CDR3 nucleotide sequence: TGCGCCAGCAATAGGGGGGGCGAGGTAGATACGCAGTATTTT.

The chain links TRBV6-1 to TRBJ1-4; 11 positions match TRBD1. Germline V CDR1 and CDR2: MNHNS, SASEGT. The CDR3 spans 16 residues. The V and J ends lost 4 bases and 4 bases, in that order; junction bases with no gene match: 5. The CDR3 DNA sequence: TGTGCCAGCAGTGTGGACAGGGGGCGGGATAATGAAAAACTGTTTTTT. This gives the protein CASSVDRGRDNEKLFF.

The rearrangement links TRBV4-3 to TRBJ1-2; TRBD1 matches 7 bases. The junction had 9 bases not matched to a gene; V was cut back by 4 bases and J by 4 bases. Germline V gene sequence: CDR1 LGHNA, CDR2 YSLEER. The CDR3 sequence is 15 residues long. CDR3 loop: CASSPQTGFAYGYTF. As DNA, the CDR3 is TGCGCCAGCAGCCCCCAGACAGGGTTCGCCTATGGCTACACCTTC.

This rearrangement joins TRBV29-1 to TRBJ2-3; D is undetermined. Germline CDR1 is SQVTM and CDR2 is ANQGSEA. Trimming took 5 bases from V and 2 from J, leaving 2 bases between them. The CDR3 consists of 10 residues. The CDR3 loop is CSVFTDTQYF. In DNA form, the CDR3 reads TGCAGCGTTTTCACAGATACGCAGTATTTT.

The V and J genes are TRBV4-3 and TRBJ1-2, with D unresolved. The V gene's germline CDR1 is LGHNA and CDR2 YSLEER. Between the trimmed V and J ends, which lost 0 bases and 5 bases, there was a span of 13 bases. The CDR3 consists of 15 residues. The CDR3 protein is CASSQEPRLGYGYTF. The DNA for the CDR3 is TGCGCCAGCAGCCAAGAGCCCCGGCTCGGGTATGGCTACACCTTC.

The chain is built from TRBV6-1 and TRBJ1-1; no definite D call. V was trimmed by 2 bases and J by 2 bases, leaving 9 bases between them. The length of the CDR3 is 14 residues. CDR1 and CDR2 from the germline V gene are MNHNS and SASEGT. DNA of the CDR3: TGTGCCAGCAGTGAACCGCACAGAAACACTGAAGCTTTCTTT. Protein product: CASSEPHRNTEAFF.

The CDR3 sequence is CASRNTGELFF. Written as DNA, the CDR3 is TGTGCCAGCAGGAACACCGGGGAGCTGTTTTTT. The chain uses TRBV11-2 and TRBJ2-2; no reliable D call. CDR1 and CDR2 from the germline V gene are SGHAT and FQNNGV. Trimming shortened V by 6 bases and J by 1 base, and 0 bases separated the two germline ends. The CDR3 has 11 residues.

The chain combines TRBV11-3 with TRBJ2-2, with D tentatively TRBD1 (6 bases). V was shortened by 5 bases and J by 4 bases, with 8 bases between the two germline ends. The CDR3 consists of 13 residues. The germline gives CDR1 SGHNT, CDR2 YENEEA. The CDR3 sequence: CASSQGTTGELFF. The CDR3 bases are TGTGCCAGCAGCCAGGGGACCACCGGGGAGCTGTTTTTT.

This sequence joins TRBV30 and TRBJ2-1; weak D call: TRBD2 (5 bases). This CDR3 spans 12 amino acids. The germline CDR1 and CDR2 sequences are GTSNPN and SVGIG (reference sequence). The ends were cut back, 2 bases at V and 6 bases at J, with 8 bases in the middle. This CDR3 is CAWSRGGNEQFF. In DNA, the CDR3 is TGTGCCTGGAGTCGAGGAGGCAATGAGCAGTTCTTC.

V and J are TRBV9 and TRBJ2-1, with 8 positions matching TRBD2. Germline loops: CDR1 SGDLS, CDR2 YYNGEE. The CDR3 covers 15 residues. The V segment lost 0 bases and the J segment 8 bases; nucleotides outside the gene matches: 7. CDR3 DNA: TGTGCCAGCAGCGTAGGCCCAGCGGGGGTGGATGAGCAGTTCTTC. It yields the protein CASSVGPAGVDEQFF.

The J gene is TRBJ2-7, the V gene TRBV6-5, with TRBD1 matching over 7 bases. The V segment lost 6 bases and the J segment 2 bases; nucleotides outside the gene matches: 4. The CDR3 is 13 amino acids. Per germline, CDR1 MNHEY and CDR2 SVGAGI. The CDR3 sequence: CASSGQVPYEQYF. CDR3 DNA: TGTGCCAGCAGCGGACAGGTACCCTACGAGCAGTACTTC.

The V and J genes are TRBV30 and TRBJ2-7; D uncertain. There are 11 residues in the CDR3. The germline V and J ends were trimmed by 4 bases and 0 bases, with 4 bases remaining between them. Germline CDR1 reads GTSNPN; CDR2 reads SVGIG (reference sequence). The CDR3 here is CAWTASYEQYF. The CDR3 bases are TGTGCCTGGACAGCCTCCTACGAGCAGTACTTC.

The chain uses TRBV11-1 and TRBJ2-7; 8 bases map to TRBD1. The ends lost 1 base at V and 7 bases at J; junction bases unmatched: 9. The CDR3 contains 15 residues. The germline CDR1 and CDR2 sequences are SGHAT and FQDESV (reference sequence). In DNA form, the CDR3 reads TGTGCCAGCAGCTTAGGCCGGACAGGGTCTGGGGAGCAGTACTTC. This codes for CASSLGRTGSGEQYF.

This chain links TRBV5-5 with TRBJ1-2; maybe TRBD1 (6 bases). The CDR3 totals 15 residues. The germline V gene encodes CDR1 SGHKS and CDR2 YYEKEE (reference sequence). Trimming removed 4 bases from V and 5 bases from J, with 18 bases in between. Here the CDR3 reads CASSLQRQATYGYTF. The CDR3 nucleotides read TGTGCCAGCAGCCTGCAGCGACAGGCCACATATGGCTACACCTTC.

V is TRBV4-3 and J is TRBJ1-3; D is undetermined. Trimming took off 1 base at V and 2 bases at J, with 9 bases between the two ends. CDR1 is LGHNA and CDR2 is YSLEER in the germline V gene. The CDR3 has 15 residues. CDR3: CASSQAPVAGNTIYF. The CDR3 nucleotides are TGCGCCAGCAGCCAAGCCCCGGTGGCTGGAAACACCATATATTTT.

The gene calls are TRBV28 and TRBJ1-1, with D perhaps matching TRBD1 (6 bases). The ends were cut back, 6 bases at V and 1 base at J, with 12 bases in the middle. CDR1 MDHEN and CDR2 SYDVKM come from the germline V gene. The length of the CDR3 is 14 residues. The CDR3 loop is CASSGDITNTEAFF. CDR3 coding DNA: TGTGCCAGCAGCGGGGACATCACGAACACTGAAGCTTTCTTT.

The gene calls are TRBV6-5 and TRBJ1-1; tentatively, D is TRBD1 (6 bases). The V end was cut by 2 bases, the J end by 4 bases, with 14 bases between. The CDR3 is 15 amino acids. Germline V lookup: CDR1 MNHEY, CDR2 SVGAGI. The CDR3 region is CASSYGRGEITEAFF. CDR3 nucleotides: TGTGCCAGCAGTTACGGGAGGGGGGAGATCACTGAAGCTTTCTTT.

The rearrangement joins TRBV6-2 or TRBV6-3 to TRBJ2-1; the match to TRBD2 covers 12 bases. The CDR3 length is 18 residues. After removal of 4 bases from V and 8 bases from J, the junction contained 15 bases not matched to a gene. CDR1 and CDR2 (germline): MNHEY, SVGEGT. The CDR3 DNA follows: TGTGCCAGCAGTTGGGGGAAGACTAGCGGGGGCTCTGGGGATGAGCAGTTCTTC. It translates to CASSWGKTSGGSGDEQFF.

The J gene is TRBJ2-2, the V gene TRBV6-4; D remains unclear. Germline CDR1 is MRHNA and CDR2 is SNTAGT. The V end was cut by 4 bases, the J end by 6 bases, with 9 bases between. The CDR3 contains 13 residues. The CDR3 coding sequence is TGTGCCAGCAGTGCCAGTGTACCCGGGGAGCTGTTTTTT. Its protein product is CASSASVPGELFF.